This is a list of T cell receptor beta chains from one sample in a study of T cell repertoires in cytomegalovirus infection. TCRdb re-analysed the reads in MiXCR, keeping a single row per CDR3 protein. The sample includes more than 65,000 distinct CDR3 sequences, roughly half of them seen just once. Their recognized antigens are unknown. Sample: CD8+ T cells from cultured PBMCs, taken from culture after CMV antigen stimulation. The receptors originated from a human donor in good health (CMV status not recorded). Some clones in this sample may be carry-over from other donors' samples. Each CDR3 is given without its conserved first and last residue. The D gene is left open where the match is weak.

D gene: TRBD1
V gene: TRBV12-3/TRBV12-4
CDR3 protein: ASRPSGQGGQNIQY

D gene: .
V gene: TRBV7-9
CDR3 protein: ASSLDDGRVNQPQH

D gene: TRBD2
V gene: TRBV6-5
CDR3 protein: ASSYMVWGGLARTNTGELF

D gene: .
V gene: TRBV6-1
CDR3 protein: AILGGDNYGYT

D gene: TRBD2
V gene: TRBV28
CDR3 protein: ASRKGGRKTDTQY

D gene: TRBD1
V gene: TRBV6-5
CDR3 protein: ASRARQGGNTEAF

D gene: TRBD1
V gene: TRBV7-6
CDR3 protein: ASSLAGGTGSETQY

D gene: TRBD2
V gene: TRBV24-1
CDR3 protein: ATGGTSGRGEQF

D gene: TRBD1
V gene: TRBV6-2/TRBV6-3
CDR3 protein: ASSNWDRRSYEQY

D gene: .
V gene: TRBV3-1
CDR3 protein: ASTPMVGKNEQY

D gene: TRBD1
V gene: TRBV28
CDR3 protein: ASSLKKTGESAF

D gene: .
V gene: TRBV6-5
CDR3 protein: ASSSQGLTPSSYEQY

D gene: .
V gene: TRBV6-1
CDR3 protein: ASLGELNEQF

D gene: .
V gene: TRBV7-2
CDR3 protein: ASSSGQRDTIY

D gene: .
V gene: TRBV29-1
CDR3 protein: SVAGVAGFTGELF